The source of this TCR beta chain is a study of regulatory T cells in long-lasting Graves disease (dated by TCRdb to about 2021). Regarding the complete study: To count as having persistent Graves' disease, a patient had to have received antithyroid drug treatment for over 5 years with TSH receptor autoantibodies remaining persistently positive. Persistent Graves' disease patients in the clinical cohort had taken antithyroid drugs for roughly 10 years on average. Persistent Graves' disease patients were compared with newly diagnosed Graves' disease patients by peripheral blood TCR sequencing and RNA sequencing. The study was conducted in China and was registered as a clinical trial. A total of roughly 35 samples underwent TCR sequencing: around 13 from persistent and around 20 from newly diagnosed Graves' disease patients. The study at large found these results: Patients with persistent disease shared more public clonotypes (fewer than 3,000) than newly diagnosed patients did (approximately 970). Lower TCR Shannon entropy and fewer highly expanded clones were observed in persistent Graves' disease patients than in newly diagnosed patients, which suggested clonal expansion. Because the primary lesion, thyroid tissue, could not be accessed, the study looked at peripheral blood alone. TRBV28, TRBJ1-2 and TRBJ2-5 were preferentially used in persistent disease, while TRBV20-1 and TRBJ2-1 were favored in newly diagnosed disease. Only the TCR beta chain was sequenced and analyzed. The small sample size was acknowledged by the authors as a limitation that may reduce accuracy.

This clonotype was seen only a few times. Its antigen specificity is not known. No quality values exist for individual bases; no much larger clone is one base distant. Compared with germline, V lacks 8 bases and J lacks 2 bases; bases without a gene match: 6. From a lookup of the germline V gene, CDR1 and CDR2 are MDHEN and SYDVKM. The CDR3 measures 15 amino acids from cysteine to phenylalanine. Solely the CDR3 DNA is kept, with 45 bases framed from the first base. The sample's time point label is to be understood as: persistent/refractory GD, antithyroid drugs over 5 years with positive TRAb. RNA was extracted from PBMCs in TRIzol for both TCR sequencing and RNA sequencing. The diagnosis of Graves' disease followed American Thyroid Association guidelines. Patients for the study were recruited at an endocrinology department in Xi'an, China. Each patient gave approximately 10 milliliters of peripheral blood, collected in an EDTA anticoagulant tube. Ficoll Paque Plus density gradient separation was used to isolate PBMCs, and no further T cell sorting was performed. RNA quality was checked with an Agilent 2100 Bioanalyzer and agarose gel, and concentration with a NanoDrop 2000.

Libraries were built with multiplex PCR. The instrument given in TCRdb is Illumina HiSeq 4000. To build TCR beta libraries, CDR3 regions were amplified by Arm-PCR using iRepertoire HTBI primers. Before sequencing, the PCR products went through gel purification. Under the source paper's analysis protocol: Gene usage analysis of CDR3 amino acid clonotypes used the approximately 62 TRBV and about 13 TRBJ segments found across samples. Filtered high-quality paired reads were merged into contigs using COPE and FqMerger. BLAST was used to align contigs to the IMGT TRBV, TRBD and TRBJ reference genes, and CDR3 was defined following IMGT. Any clonotype with a frequency above 0.1% was counted as a highly expanded clone. Repertoire diversity was measured by Shannon entropy, and V-J evenness by the Gini coefficient. Clonotypes shared by more than one individual were considered public. TCRdb reworked the public reads: Q25 trimming with fastp, MiXCR clone assembly, productive beta chains retained. For every CDR3 protein sequence, its rows merge into one entry that carries the most common genes and DNA. TCRdb's processing, not the study's, gives the V and J calls here. The sample contains about half a million distinct CDR3 sequences, 22% of them found a single time. The ten largest clones capture about an eighth of the sample.

The chain joins TRBV28 to TRBJ1-5; TRBD1 fits 10 bases in the junction. The TCR comes from a female donor with Graves disease. Sample: peripheral blood mononuclear cells (PBMCs), taken when the disease was refractory, from a patient treated with antithyroid drugs. The nucleotide sequence reads as follows: TGTGCCAGCGTTTTCGGGACAGGGGGCAATCAGCCCCAGCATTTT. Translation gives CASVFGTGGNQPQHF. The reference TRBV28 and TRBJ1-5 proteins fill in what lies around the CDR3, so the full variable domain reads DVKVTQSSRYLVKRTGEKVFLECVQDMDHENMFWYRQDPGLGLRLIYFSYDVKMKEKGDIPEGYSVSREKKERFSLILESASTNQTSMYLCASVFGTGGNQPQHFGDGTRLSIL.